Shown below are 28 T cell receptor beta chains from a single sample sequenced in a study of shared clonotypes between healthy human individuals. The protocol was immunoSEQ multiplex PCR, while the TCRdb copy is restricted to in-frame clones and leaves out a portion. Here the sample spans about 460,000 clones, roughly 80% being singletons. Sequenced: PBMCs. The receptors originated from a woman aged 40 to 50 in good health. Some clones in this sample may be carry-over from other donors' samples.

The chain combines TRBV4-1 with TRBJ1-1; 9 bases map to TRBD1. This CDR3 is 16 amino acids long. Germline lookup yields CDR1 MGHRA and CDR2 YSYEKL. Trimming at V came to 3 bases and at J to 5 bases, leaving 10 bases not matched to a gene. CDR3 in amino acids: CASSHMGQGPRTEAFF. CDR3 bases: TGCGCCAGCAGCCACATGGGACAGGGCCCTAGGACTGAAGCTTTCTTT.

The chain couples TRBV6-1 to TRBJ2-7, with TRBD1 matching 8 bases. With 5 bases clipped from V and 4 bases from J, the junction kept 4 bases outside the gene matches. Germline V gene data show CDR1 as MNHNS and CDR2 as SASEGT. This CDR3 comprises 13 residues. The CDR3 DNA reads as TGTGCCAGCAGTTCGACAGGGGAATACGAGCAGTACTTC. It codes for CASSSTGEYEQYF.

Written as DNA, the CDR3 is TGTGCCAGCACCCGGGACAGGGAAAAACTGTTTTTT. Translated, it gives CASTRDREKLFF. The chain links TRBV2 to TRBJ1-4, with 8 positions matching TRBD1. The CDR3 consists of 12 residues. Germline CDR1 is SNHLY and CDR2 is FYNNEI. Unmatched junction bases numbered 3, after V lost 7 bases and J lost 8 bases.

This chain uses TRBV28 with TRBJ2-7; D is perhaps TRBD1 (6 bases). Trimming removed 6 bases at V and 7 bases at J, with 19 bases between. The CDR3 is 14 amino acids. CDR1 and CDR2 from the germline V gene are MDHEN and SYDVKM. The CDR3 loop is CASRSGTPTGEQYF. CDR3 sequence (DNA): TGTGCCAGCAGGTCCGGGACACCCACCGGGGAGCAGTACTTC.

V gene TRBV30 combines with J gene TRBJ1-4; D remains ambiguous. The CDR3 is 13 residues long. The germline V and J ends were trimmed by 3 bases and 7 bases, with 12 bases remaining between them. Looked up from germline, CDR1 is GTSNPN and CDR2 is SVGIG (reference sequence). This chain's CDR3 is CAWRRANGEKLFF. CDR3 nucleotide sequence: TGTGCCTGGAGACGGGCGAACGGTGAAAAACTGTTTTTT.

A note on this clone: This specimen includes other DNA sequences encoding the same CDR3. The chain links TRBV19 to TRBJ1-1; no firm D call. Per the germline V gene, CDR1 is LNHDA and CDR2 is SQIVND (reference sequence). The CDR3 has 14 residues. Trimming pared 5 bases from V and 0 bases from J, leaving 10 bases between. CDR3 amino acids: CASSRLGMNTEAFF. In DNA, the CDR3 is TGTGCCAGTAGTCGTTTGGGAATGAACACTGAAGCTTTCTTT.

Details on this clone: This probably arose from a read error, given a far larger clone one base away. The V gene is TRBV28, the J gene TRBJ1-5; a weak D match, TRBD1 (5 bases). CDR3 length equals 12 residues. The germline gives CDR1 MDHEN, CDR2 SYDVKM. The V end lost 8 bases, the J end lost 4 bases, and 9 bases lay between the germline ends. CDR3: CASSGRNQPQHF. Here the CDR3 DNA reads TGTGCCAGCTCGGGGCGGAATCAGCCCCAGCATTTT.

The rearrangement uses TRBV7-2 and TRBJ2-5; 9 bases are shared with TRBD1. V was clipped by 4 bases and J by 5 bases; unmatched bases: 5. CDR1 is SGHTA, CDR2 FQGNSA, per germline. The CDR3 consists of 14 residues. CDR3 DNA: TGTGCCAGCAGCTCCATCACAGGGGGCGAGACCCAGTACTTC. Protein: CASSSITGGETQYF.

The chain has TRBV5-1 and TRBJ2-1, with 12 bases fitting TRBD2. V lost 4 bases to trimming and J lost 5 bases; unmatched junction nucleotides: 10. The CDR3 is 17 residues long. Germline loops: CDR1 SGHRS, CDR2 YFSETQ. As DNA, the CDR3 is TGCGCCAGCAGCCCCTCTCCTAGCGGGAGGGCCGACAATGAGCAGTTCTTC. This translates into CASSPSPSGRADNEQFF.

A word on this clone: A read error is the likely source, as a far larger clone sits one nucleotide away. Other DNA sequences of this sample code for an identical CDR3. The rearrangement uses TRBV28 and TRBJ1-2; the match to TRBD1 covers 7 bases. CDR1 and CDR2 from the germline V gene are MDHEN and SYDVKM. The CDR3 loop spans 13 amino acids. DNA of the CDR3: TGTGCTAGCAGTTACCTGACAGGGTTTGGCTACACCTTC. This translates into CASSYLTGFGYTF.

This clone was picked up many times. V and J are TRBV6-4 and TRBJ2-3; TRBD2 matches at 9 bases. The CDR3 extends over 16 amino acids. From germline, CDR1 is MRHNA and CDR2 SNTAGT. The J segment lost 2 bases and the V segment lost 3 bases, leaving 6 bases of the junction unmatched. The CDR3 region has the DNA TGTGCCAGCAGTGAAAATAGCGGGAGCCCCACAGATACGCAGTATTTT. Its protein is CASSENSGSPTDTQYF.

A word on this clone: It differs at one base from a far larger clone, so likely a read error. In this CDR3 the conserved last residue, phenylalanine or tryptophan, is missing, so a read error is likely. The genes are TRBV7-9 and TRBJ2-7; D may match TRBD1 or TRBD2 (5 bases each). The V and J ends lost 5 bases and 3 bases respectively, with 11 bases between them. The germline V gene encodes CDR1 SEHNR and CDR2 FQNEAQ (reference sequence). The CDR3 is made up of 13 amino acids. The CDR3 reads CASSPGRYYEQYL. The CDR3 region has the DNA TGTGCCAGCAGCCCGGGACGGTACTACGAGCAGTACCTC.

The chain is built from TRBV20-1 and TRBJ1-1; no clear D. Germline CDR1 and CDR2: DFQATT and SNEGSKA (reference sequence). V was pared by 3 bases and J by 11 bases, with 13 bases between. This CDR3 spans 11 amino acids. CDR3 sequence reads: CSARDLNLAFF. The CDR3 coding sequence is TGCAGTGCTAGGGACTTGAACTTGGCTTTCTTT.

The rearrangement joins TRBV19 to TRBJ2-7; D is uncertain. Trimming took off 6 bases at V and 5 bases at J, with 20 bases between the two ends. Per the germline V gene, CDR1 is LNHDA and CDR2 is SQIVND (reference sequence). This CDR3 spans 15 amino acids. This chain's CDR3 is CASSHRWNLIDEQYF. The CDR3, as DNA: TGTGCCAGTAGCCATAGGTGGAATCTCATCGACGAGCAGTACTTC.

This CDR3 reads CASRTPGSEQYF. Written as DNA, the CDR3 is TGTGCCAGTAGGACACCGGGATCCGAGCAGTACTTC. The chain is built from TRBV14 and TRBJ2-7, with D tentatively TRBD1 or TRBD2 (5 bases each). Per the germline V gene, CDR1 is SGHDN and CDR2 is FVKESK. The CDR3 covers 12 residues. V was cut by 9 bases and J by 6 bases, with 15 bases left in between.

V gene TRBV7-2 combines with J gene TRBJ2-1; 7 bases agree with TRBD2. Germline values: CDR1 SGHTA, CDR2 FQGNSA. The V segment lost 5 bases and the J segment 3 bases; nucleotides outside the gene matches: 7. The CDR3 loop spans 15 amino acids. The DNA of the CDR3 is TGTGCCAGCAGCAGGGAGGGAGTTAGCTACAATGAGCAGTTCTTC. As protein: CASSREGVSYNEQFF.

The chain combines TRBV19 with TRBJ1-1; a possible D gene is TRBD1 (6 bases). The length of the CDR3 is 13 residues. The germline V and J ends were trimmed by 2 bases and 7 bases, with 11 bases remaining between them. Germline V gene data show CDR1 as LNHDA and CDR2 as SQIVND (reference sequence). The CDR3 DNA reads TGTGCCAGTAGTATACAGGGGAACCTTGAAGCTTTCTTT. It codes for CASSIQGNLEAFF.

The chain employs TRBV7-8 and TRBJ2-3; perhaps D is TRBD1 or TRBD2 (6 bases each). V lost 1 base and J 4 bases, leaving 18 bases between the germline ends. CDR1 and CDR2 (germline): SGHVS, FQNEAQ. CDR3 length: 17 residues. The CDR3 region is CASSLDYRRDMPDTQYF. Here the CDR3 DNA reads TGTGCCAGCAGCTTAGATTATCGGCGGGACATGCCAGATACGCAGTATTTT.

This clone was counted at least ten times. Within the sample, other DNA sequences also encode this same CDR3. V gene TRBV6-5 combines with J gene TRBJ2-7, with 11 nucleotides matching TRBD1. Trimming at V came to 4 bases and at J to 3 bases, leaving 8 bases not matched to a gene. The V gene's germline CDR1 is MNHEY and CDR2 SVGAGI. This CDR3 is built from 16 residues. The CDR3 nucleotides are TGTGCCAGCAGTTCTCCCGGGACAGGGGGTATCTACGAGCAGTACTTC. This codes for CASSSPGTGGIYEQYF.

The rearrangement uses TRBV5-1 and TRBJ2-7; 9 nucleotides line up with TRBD2. This CDR3 comprises 14 residues. After removal of 1 base from V and 4 bases from J, the junction contained 3 bases not matched to a gene. The germline V gene has CDR1 SGHRS and CDR2 YFSETQ. In DNA, the CDR3 is TGCGCCAGCAGCTTGTTCCTAGCGGGATACGAGCAGTACTTC. It translates to CASSLFLAGYEQYF.

The chain employs TRBV27 and TRBJ2-7; 7 bases fit TRBD1. Germline CDR1 and CDR2: MNHEY and SMNVEV (reference sequence). With 5 bases clipped from V and 3 bases from J, the junction kept 13 bases outside the gene matches. The CDR3 spans 16 residues. CDR3 nucleotide sequence: TGTGCCAGCAGTACGAGGGACAGTAAGGTCAACTACGAGCAGTACTTC. Encoded protein: CASSTRDSKVNYEQYF.

In this sample, this clone turned up many times. The chain uses TRBV11-2 and TRBJ2-1; D may be TRBD1 (5 bases). The germline V gene has CDR1 SGHAT and CDR2 FQNNGV. V was trimmed by 3 bases and J by 6 bases, leaving 9 bases between them. The CDR3 covers 13 residues. The DNA for the CDR3 is TGTGCCAGCAGCTTTAGGGGTGGCAATGAGCAGTTCTTC. Protein sequence: CASSFRGGNEQFF.

The rearrangement joins TRBV28 to TRBJ2-1; 10 nucleotides agree with TRBD1. Trimming took 6 bases from V and 10 from J; bases not matched to a gene: 6. The CDR3 runs 13 residues. CDR1 and CDR2 (germline): MDHEN, SYDVKM. CDR3 in amino acids: CASSDRGQGEQFF. In DNA, the CDR3 is TGTGCCAGCAGCGACAGGGGGCAGGGGGAGCAGTTCTTC. Using reference TRBV28 and TRBJ2-1 for the parts outside the CDR3, the full variable domain is DVKVTQSSRYLVKRTGEKVFLECVQDMDHENMFWYRQDPGLGLRLIYFSYDVKMKEKGDIPEGYSVSREKKERFSLILESASTNQTSMYLCASSDRGQGEQFFGPGTRLTVL.

V gene TRBV7-3 combines with J gene TRBJ2-1; D remains unclear. CDR1 is SGHTA and CDR2 is FQGTGA in the germline V gene. The CDR3 length is 15 residues. Trimming pared 5 bases from V and 3 bases from J, leaving 14 bases between. As DNA, the CDR3 is TGTGCCAGCAGCCCAGCCCGACTCGACTACAATGAGCAGTTCTTC. Protein sequence: CASSPARLDYNEQFF.

The rearrangement joins TRBV7-3 to TRBJ1-5; 7 bases map to TRBD1. In germline, CDR1 is SGHTA, CDR2 FQGTGA. V gave up 8 bases and J gave up 0 bases; unmatched junction bases: 7. The CDR3 is 15 amino acids. Here the CDR3 reads CASVDRDYSNQPQHF. In DNA form, the CDR3 reads TGTGCCAGCGTCGACAGGGACTATAGCAATCAGCCCCAGCATTTT.

The chain links TRBV7-3 to TRBJ2-3, with D unclear. This CDR3 region has 15 residues. The V end lost 2 bases, the J end lost 0 bases, and 9 bases lay between the germline ends. CDR1 and CDR2 (germline): SGHTA, FQGTGA. The CDR3 spells CASSLLSVSTDTQYF. The DNA for the CDR3 is TGTGCCAGCAGCTTATTAAGCGTCAGCACAGATACGCAGTATTTT.

This chain uses TRBV11-3 with TRBJ2-1; 11 nucleotides agree with TRBD2. Trimming removed 5 bases from V and 5 bases from J; junction bases left unmatched: 8. Germline V gene lookup returns CDR1 SGHNT and CDR2 YENEEA. The CDR3 extends over 16 amino acids. For the CDR3, the DNA is TGTGCCAGCAGCACAGGGACTAGCGGTTTGGACAATGAGCAGTTCTTC. Protein: CASSTGTSGLDNEQFF.

This chain connects TRBV18 to TRBJ1-1; TRBD1 matches at 7 bases. Germline values: CDR1 KGHSH, CDR2 LQKENI. CDR3 size: 14 residues. Unmatched junction bases numbered 5, after V lost 3 bases and J lost 4 bases. CDR3 protein: CASSPETGFTEAFF. The CDR3 DNA reads TGTGCCAGCTCACCGGAGACAGGGTTCACTGAAGCTTTCTTT. The whole variable domain, remainder taken from reference TRBV18 and TRBJ1-1, is NAGVMQNPRHLVRRRGQEARLRCSPMKGHSHVYWYRQLPEEGLKFMVYLQKENIIDESGMPKERFSAEFPKEGPSILRIQQVVRGDSAAYFCASSPETGFTEAFFGQGTRLTVV.